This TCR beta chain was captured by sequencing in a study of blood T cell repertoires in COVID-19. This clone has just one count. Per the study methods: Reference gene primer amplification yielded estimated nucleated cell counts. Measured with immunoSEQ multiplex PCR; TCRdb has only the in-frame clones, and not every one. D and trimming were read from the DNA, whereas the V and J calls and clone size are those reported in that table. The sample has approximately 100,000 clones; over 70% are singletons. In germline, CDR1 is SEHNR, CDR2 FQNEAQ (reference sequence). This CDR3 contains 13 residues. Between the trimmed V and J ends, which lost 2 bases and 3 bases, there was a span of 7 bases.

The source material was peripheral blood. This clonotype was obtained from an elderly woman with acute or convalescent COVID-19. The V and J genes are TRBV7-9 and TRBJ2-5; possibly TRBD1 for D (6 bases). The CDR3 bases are TGTGCCAGCAGCTTAAACAGGGAAGAGACCCAGTACTTC. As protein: CASSLNREETQYF.